This T cell receptor (beta chain) appears in the sequencing data of a study of shared clonotypes between healthy human individuals. Healthy HIV-negative adults with no recent acute infections or vaccinations were recruited as donors. Germline trimming cut 4 bases from V and 2 bases from J; bases unmatched to any gene: 7. CDR1 is SEHNR and CDR2 is FQNEAQ in the germline V gene (reference sequence). The CDR3 sequence is 17 residues long. Produced via immunoSEQ multiplex PCR; TCRdb's table is partial and in-frame only. This sample carries approximately 97,000 clones, approximately 61% of them seen once, and the ten largest clones take about 48%.

The rearrangement joins TRBV7-9 to TRBJ2-7; TRBD2 matches at 14 bases. The sequencing input was memory CD8+ T cells sorted from blood. Subset in this sample: CD45RO+ cells pooled with CCR7-negative TemRA cells. This clonotype originated in a man aged 25 to 40 in good health. DNA of the CDR3: TGTGCCAGCAGCTGGCCGGGACTAGCGGGAGCAACCTACGAGCAGTACTTC. Translated, it gives CASSWPGLAGATYEQYF. The variable domain in full, with the rest retrieved from reference TRBV7-9 and TRBJ2-7, is DTGVSQNPRHKITKRGQNVTFRCDPISEHNRLYWYRQTLGQGPEFLTYFQNEAQLEKSRLLSDRFSAERPKGSFSTLEIQRTEQGDSAMYLCASSWPGLAGATYEQYFGPGTRLTVT.